Below, one T cell receptor beta chain is given with its context. Its antigen is still unknown. The record originates from a study of PD-L1 blockade in urothelial cancer. The wider study: Patients commenced atezolizumab at some point between 2014 and 2016, and it was given at 1,200 mg intravenously every 3 weeks. Blood yielded a median of approximately 140,000 T cells per sample. After treatment start, blood was analyzed at 3 weeks (second dose) and at 6 weeks. Study findings and constraints: Below-median TCR clonality that was measured in pretreatment blood predicted better survival.

Clones were sequenced by immunoSEQ multiplex PCR, and TCRdb holds only the in-frame ones, with some missing. The sample lists tens of thousands of clones, 90% occurring once. Time point noted: pretreatment peripheral blood. V was clipped by 2 bases and J by 4 bases; unmatched bases: 13. Per germline, CDR1 KGHSH and CDR2 LQKENI. This CDR3 contains 17 residues. This clonotype was obtained from an older man with urothelial cancer. The V and J genes are TRBV18 and TRBJ2-5; 7 nucleotides align to TRBD2. The sample here was PBMCs, taken around atezolizumab (anti-PD-L1) treatment. The CDR3 region is CASSPISGGRRGETQYF. CDR3 DNA sequence: TGTGCCAGCTCACCAATAAGTGGCGGGAGACGAGGAGAGACCCAGTACTTC.